Following are 27 T cell receptor beta chains from one sample sequenced in a study of OX40 agonist ivuxolimab in advanced cancers. Using immunoSEQ multiplex PCR, the repertoire was profiled, and TCRdb retains in-frame clones only, with some absent. Of 40,000 to 50,000 clones listed, approximately 80% were seen once; the top ten hold about 2.7%. Sequences were derived from CD4+ or CD8+ T cells sorted from blood, sampled in a trial of the OX40 agonist ivuxolimab. These receptors originate from an adult with an advanced solid tumor such as melanoma, head and neck, liver or kidney cancer.

This sequence joins TRBV12-5 and TRBJ2-5; TRBD1 matches at 7 bases. The V gene end was trimmed by 7 bases and the J gene end by 2 bases; junction bases not matched to a gene: 7. The CDR3 totals 14 residues. Germline V gives CDR1 LGHNT, CDR2 FRNRAP. The chain's CDR3 is CASAGTVSQETQYF. The CDR3 DNA follows: TGTGCTAGTGCCGGGACAGTGAGTCAAGAGACCCAGTACTTC.

J is TRBJ1-1 and V is TRBV7-9, with D possibly TRBD1 on 5 matching bases. V was trimmed by 6 bases and J by 2 bases, leaving 19 bases between them. CDR3 length equals 16 residues. CDR1 is SEHNR and CDR2 is FQNEAQ in the germline V gene (reference sequence). This CDR3 is CASRLGTGGPNTEAFF. CDR3 DNA sequence: TGTGCCAGCAGGTTGGGTACGGGGGGTCCCAACACTGAAGCTTTCTTT. The full variable domain, with the rest looked up from reference TRBV7-9 and TRBJ1-1, is DTGVSQNPRHKITKRGQNVTFRCDPISEHNRLYWYRQTLGQGPEFLTYFQNEAQLEKSRLLSDRFSAERPKGSFSTLEIQRTEQGDSAMYLCASRLGTGGPNTEAFFGQGTRLTVV.

In its sample, this clone was seen once. V usage is TRBV11-1 and J usage is TRBJ2-7, with TRBD2 identical over 10 bases. This CDR3 has 16 amino acids. Trimming removed 5 bases from V and 2 bases from J; junction bases left unmatched: 9. Germline CDR1 SGHAT, CDR2 FQDESV (reference sequence). CDR3 nucleotides: TGTGCCAGCAGCGCCCGACTAGCGGGCTCTCCCTACGAGCAGTACTTC. This translates into CASSARLAGSPYEQYF. Supplemented by reference TRBV11-1 and TRBJ2-7, the full variable domain reads EAEVAQSPRYKITEKSQAVAFWCDPISGHATLYWYRQILGQGPELLVQFQDESVVDDSQLPKDRFSAERLKGVDSTLKIQPAELGDSAMYLCASSARLAGSPYEQYFGPGTRLTVT.

The chain employs TRBV15 and TRBJ2-7, with D possibly matching TRBD2 (6 bases). Germline CDR1 LNHNV, CDR2 YYDKDF (reference sequence). V was pared by 5 bases and J by 4 bases, with 21 bases between. The CDR3 is made up of 16 amino acids. CDR3 bases: TGTGCCACCAGCTCCCTGCGGGGCCCCCATGAATACGAGCAGTACTTC. Translating gives CATSSLRGPHEYEQYF.

V is TRBV5-3 and J is TRBJ1-5; 10 nucleotides match TRBD1. TRBV5-3 is classed as an ORF, of uncertain function. The CDR3 consists of 16 residues. V lost 4 bases to trimming and J lost 9 bases; unmatched junction nucleotides: 13. CDR3 loop: CARSQQLDRGSWPQHF. The DNA of the CDR3 is TGTGCCAGAAGCCAGCAGTTGGACAGGGGGTCTTGGCCCCAGCATTTT.

A single count supports this clone. CDR3 region: CASSSRWRGAYEQYF. CDR3 DNA sequence: TGTGCCAGCAGCTCTAGATGGCGGGGGGCCTACGAGCAGTACTTC. The rearrangement uses TRBV13 and TRBJ2-7; 8 bases fit TRBD2. The junction had 7 bases not matched to a gene; V was cut back by 4 bases and J by 2 bases. CDR1 and CDR2 from the germline V gene are PRHDT and FYEKMQ (reference sequence). The CDR3 consists of 15 residues.

This chain joins TRBV9 and TRBJ2-2; possibly TRBD1 for D (5 bases). Germline lookup yields CDR1 SGDLS and CDR2 YYNGEE. The length of the CDR3 is 15 residues. Trimming took 0 bases from V and 4 from J, leaving 10 bases between them. The CDR3 region has the DNA TGTGCCAGCAGCGTAGGGCCAGGGCCCACCGGGGAGCTGTTTTTT. It encodes CASSVGPGPTGELFF. Based on the CDR3 plus reference TRBV9 and TRBJ2-2, the full variable domain is DSGVTQTPKHLITATGQRVTLRCSPRSGDLSVYWYQQSLDQGLQFLIQYYNGEERAKGNILERFSAQQFPDLHSELNLSSLELGDSALYFCASSVGPGPTGELFFGEGSRLTVL.

V usage is TRBV13 and J usage is TRBJ2-2; no clear D. Germline CDR1 and CDR2: PRHDT and FYEKMQ (reference sequence). V lost 1 base and J lost 6, with 3 bases in between. CDR3 length: 12 amino acids. DNA of the CDR3: TGTGCCAGCAGCTTAGTCTCCGGGGAGCTGTTTTTT. Translating gives CASSLVSGELFF. Full variable domain (remainder filled in from reference TRBV13 and TRBJ2-2): AAGVIQSPRHLIKEKRETATLKCYPIPRHDTVYWYQQGPGQDPQFLISFYEKMQSDKGSIPDRFSAQQFSDYHSELNMSSLELGDSALYFCASSLVSGELFFGEGSRLTVL.

CDR3 sequence: CASSQSRGLETQYF. The CDR3 DNA sequence: TGTGCCAGCAGCCAATCCAGGGGGCTGGAGACCCAGTACTTC. V and J are TRBV14 and TRBJ2-5; 8 bases map to TRBD1. Germline CDR1 and CDR2: SGHDN and FVKESK. The CDR3 is 14 amino acids. V was clipped by 2 bases and J by 5 bases; unmatched bases: 4.

The chain couples TRBV6-5 to TRBJ2-7, with TRBD2 identical over 8 bases. CDR1 is MNHEY and CDR2 is SVGAGI in the germline V gene. The junction had 2 bases not matched to a gene; V was cut back by 0 bases and J by 1 base. The CDR3 covers 15 residues. CDR3 residues: CASSYSGTRSYEQYF. CDR3 nucleotide sequence: TGTGCCAGCAGTTACTCCGGGACTAGATCCTACGAGCAGTACTTC.

This chain links TRBV13 with TRBJ2-5, with 8 bases that match TRBD1. CDR3 size: 13 residues. The germline V gene has CDR1 PRHDT and CDR2 FYEKMQ (reference sequence). V gave up 4 bases and J gave up 3 bases; unmatched junction bases: 1. The CDR3 loop is CASSWDRKETQYF. CDR3 DNA: TGTGCCAGCAGCTGGGACAGGAAAGAGACCCAGTACTTC.

The rearrangement uses TRBV5-1 and TRBJ2-5; no clear D. Per germline, CDR1 SGHRS and CDR2 YFSETQ. CDR3 length: 12 residues. The V end was cut by 7 bases, the J end by 5 bases, with 12 bases between. CDR3 residues: CASQQSMETQYF. CDR3 nucleotide sequence: TGCGCCAGCCAACAAAGTATGGAGACCCAGTACTTC.

The chain employs TRBV7-6 and TRBJ1-4; a weak D match, TRBD1 (5 bases). CDR3 length: 14 amino acids. V was cut by 1 base and J by 7 bases, with 10 bases left in between. Germline loops: CDR1 SGHVS, CDR2 FNYEAQ. The CDR3 bases are TGTGCCAGCAGCTTAGGAGGGGCGATTGAAAAACTGTTTTTT. It is translated as CASSLGGAIEKLFF.

The chain has TRBV5-1 and TRBJ1-2; 8 bases align to TRBD1. V was pared by 0 bases and J by 8 bases, with 9 bases of the junction left unmatched. This CDR3 is built from 15 residues. Germline CDR1 reads SGHRS; CDR2 reads YFSETQ. The CDR3 coding sequence is TGCGCCAGCAGCTTGGAGGGCAGGGGGCGCGAGGGCTACACCTTC. Translation: CASSLEGRGREGYTF.

Only a few counts were recorded for this clone. The CDR3 bases are TGTGCCAGCTCACAACCGGGCCGCTCCTACGAGCAGTACTTC. The encoded protein is CASSQPGRSYEQYF. The chain recombines TRBV19 with TRBJ2-7; D is unresolved. Trimming cost V 9 bases and J 0 bases, with 15 bases left between them. The V gene's germline CDR1 is LNHDA and CDR2 SQIVND (reference sequence). There are 14 residues in the CDR3.

This clone was recorded only once. The chain recombines TRBV6-5 with TRBJ1-3, with TRBD1 matching over 8 bases. The junction had 4 bases not matched to a gene; V was cut back by 6 bases and J by 0 bases. Germline V gene sequence: CDR1 MNHEY, CDR2 SVGAGI. The CDR3 length is 15 residues. CDR3 DNA sequence: TGTGCCAGCAGCCTTGACAGGGGCTCTGGAAACACCATATATTTT. Residues: CASSLDRGSGNTIYF.

The rearrangement links TRBV7-8 to TRBJ1-1; 7 nucleotides line up with TRBD1. The V gene's germline CDR1 is SGHVS and CDR2 FQNEAQ. With 5 bases clipped from V and 0 bases from J, the junction kept 6 bases outside the gene matches. The CDR3 has 15 amino acids. CDR3 DNA sequence: TGTGCCAGCAGCACACAGACAGGGATGAACACTGAAGCTTTCTTT. This codes for CASSTQTGMNTEAFF.

This rearrangement joins TRBV23-1 to TRBJ2-1; 10 nucleotides line up with TRBD2. TRBV23-1 is sorted into the ORF group, with uncertain function. The CDR3 is made up of 15 amino acids. V lost 2 bases and J lost 7; bases outside the gene matches: 5. CDR3 sequence (DNA): TGCGCCAGCAGTCAACGTCTAGCGGGAGCTAATGAGCAGTTCTTC. It encodes CASSQRLAGANEQFF.

The chain couples TRBV28 to TRBJ1-2, with TRBD1 as a possible D gene (6 bases). The ends were cut back, 1 base at V and 10 bases at J, with 19 bases in the middle. Germline V gene sequence: CDR1 MDHEN, CDR2 SYDVKM. The CDR3 covers 15 residues. In DNA form, the CDR3 reads TGTGCCAGCAGTTTATCCCCAGGGGCTCGGGTGGACTACACCTTC. It yields the protein CASSLSPGARVDYTF.

V is TRBV29-1 and J is TRBJ2-3, with a possible D match to TRBD2 (8 bases). The CDR3 is 15 amino acids. The ends were cut back, 5 bases at V and 6 bases at J, with 21 bases in the middle. In germline, CDR1 is SQVTM, CDR2 ANQGSEA. The CDR3 here is CSVSRLAQGGDTQYF. The CDR3 DNA follows: TGCAGCGTTTCCAGACTAGCGCAGGGGGGGGATACGCAGTATTTT.

A few counts support this clone. The chain employs TRBV21-1 and TRBJ2-1; no DNA check was done on the table's D call, TRBD1. TRBV21-1 is shown as a pseudogene. This CDR3 has 14 amino acids. Here the CDR3 reads CASSGTGVMAEQFF. DNA for the CDR3: TGTGCCAGCTCCGGGACAGGCGTTATGGCTGAGCAGTTCTTC.

This clone was seen only a few times. The chain links TRBV7-8 to TRBJ1-2; D perhaps matches TRBD1 (6 bases). The CDR3 consists of 14 residues. The V and J ends lost 1 base and 9 bases respectively, with 15 bases between them. The germline V gene has CDR1 SGHVS and CDR2 FQNEAQ. CDR3 residues: CASSLVRGGQRYTF. In DNA form, the CDR3 reads TGTGCCAGCAGCTTAGTACGTGGTGGACAGCGCTACACCTTC.

This clone was detected only a few times. The J gene is TRBJ1-3, the V gene TRBV19; 11 positions match TRBD1. CDR1 and CDR2 from the germline V gene are LNHDA and SQIVND (reference sequence). The CDR3 has 18 amino acids. The J segment lost 0 bases and the V segment lost 7 bases, leaving 11 bases of the junction unmatched. The CDR3 loop is CASNPWGTGGYSGNTIYF. Here the CDR3 DNA reads TGTGCCAGTAACCCCTGGGGGACAGGGGGTTACTCTGGAAACACCATATATTTT.

The genes are TRBV25-1 and TRBJ2-2; no firm D call. The CDR3 extends over 14 amino acids. Between the trimmed V and J ends, which lost 4 bases and 3 bases, there was a span of 9 bases. Germline V lookup: CDR1 MGHDK, CDR2 SYGVNS. CDR3 sequence reads: CASSVHSDTGELFF. CDR3 nucleotides: TGTGCCAGCAGTGTTCACAGCGACACCGGGGAGCTGTTTTTT.

This chain links TRBV5-1 with TRBJ1-3; tentative D call: TRBD1 (6 bases). Trimming shortened V by 3 bases and J by 2 bases, and 15 bases separated the two germline ends. CDR3 size: 16 residues. CDR1 and CDR2 from the germline V gene are SGHRS and YFSETQ. DNA of the CDR3: TGCGCCAGCAGCTCACAGGGTAACTTACCTGGAAACACCATATATTTT. This sequence encodes CASSSQGNLPGNTIYF.

The chain uses TRBV29-1 and TRBJ1-2; D is unclear. V was clipped by 4 bases and J by 8 bases, with 20 bases between them. The CDR3 is made up of 14 amino acids. Germline CDR1 reads SQVTM; CDR2 reads ANQGSEA. Written as DNA, the CDR3 is TGCAGCGTTGGGCCCGACCCGAAAAAGGGCGGCTACACCTTC. Translation: CSVGPDPKKGGYTF.

V gene TRBV6-5 combines with J gene TRBJ2-5, with D uncertain. With 0 bases removed from V and 7 bases from J, the gap between germline ends came to 12 bases. The CDR3 runs to 14 residues. Germline V gives CDR1 MNHEY, CDR2 SVGAGI. The DNA for the CDR3 is TGTGCCAGCAGTTACTCGAATGTAAGACCGACCCAGTACTTC. Translating it yields CASSYSNVRPTQYF.